This TCR beta chain was sequenced during a study of T cell changes during pregnancy in multiple sclerosis. Some clones are missing from TCRdb's copy, which holds only in-frame ones; the method was immunoSEQ multiplex PCR. This table holds some 96,000 clones, 92% found once. The CDR3 totals 14 residues. CDR1 is SGHRS, CDR2 YFSETQ, per germline. V lost 4 bases and J lost 3, with 11 bases in between. The sequence was collected from a female donor with multiple sclerosis, enrolled in a pregnancy study. The specimen comprised peripheral blood, sampled after pregnancy. This chain connects TRBV5-1 to TRBJ1-5; possibly TRBD1 for D (6 bases). DNA of the CDR3: TGCGCCAGCAGCCCTGGGACACTCAATCAGCCCCAGCATTTT. Its translation: CASSPGTLNQPQHF.